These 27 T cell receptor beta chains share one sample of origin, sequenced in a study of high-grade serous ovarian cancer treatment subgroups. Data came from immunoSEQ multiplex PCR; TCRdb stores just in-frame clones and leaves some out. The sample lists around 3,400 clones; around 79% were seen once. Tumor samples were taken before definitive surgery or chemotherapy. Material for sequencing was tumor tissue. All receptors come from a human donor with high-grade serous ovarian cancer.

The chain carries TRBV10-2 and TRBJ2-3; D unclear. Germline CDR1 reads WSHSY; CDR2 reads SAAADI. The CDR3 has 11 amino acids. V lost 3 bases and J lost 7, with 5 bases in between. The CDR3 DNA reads TGCGCCAGCAGTGATCTCTATACGCAGTATTTT. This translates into CASSDLYTQYF.

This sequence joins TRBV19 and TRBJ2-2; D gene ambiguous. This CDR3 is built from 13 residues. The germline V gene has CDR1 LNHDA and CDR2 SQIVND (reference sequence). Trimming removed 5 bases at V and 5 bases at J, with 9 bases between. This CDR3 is CASSDVNTGELFF. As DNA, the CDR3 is TGTGCCAGTAGTGACGTCAATACCGGGGAGCTGTTTTTT.

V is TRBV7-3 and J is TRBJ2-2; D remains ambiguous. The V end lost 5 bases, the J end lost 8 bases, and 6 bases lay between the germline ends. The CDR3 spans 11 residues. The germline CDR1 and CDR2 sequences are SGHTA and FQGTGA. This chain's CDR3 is CASSPQGELFF. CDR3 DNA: TGTGCCAGCAGCCCTCAGGGGGAGCTGTTTTTT. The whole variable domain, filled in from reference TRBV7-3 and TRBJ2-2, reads GAGVSQTPSNKVTEKGKYVELRCDPISGHTALYWYRQSLGQGPEFLIYFQGTGAADDSGLPNDRFFAVRPEGSVSTLKIQRTERGDSAVYLCASSPQGELFFGEGSRLTVL.

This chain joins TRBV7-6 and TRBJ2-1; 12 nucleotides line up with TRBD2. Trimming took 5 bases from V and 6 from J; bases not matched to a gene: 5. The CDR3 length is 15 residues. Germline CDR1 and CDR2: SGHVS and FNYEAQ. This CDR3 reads CASSRTSGISNEQFF. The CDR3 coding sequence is TGTGCCAGCAGCCGGACTAGCGGGATCTCCAATGAGCAGTTCTTC.

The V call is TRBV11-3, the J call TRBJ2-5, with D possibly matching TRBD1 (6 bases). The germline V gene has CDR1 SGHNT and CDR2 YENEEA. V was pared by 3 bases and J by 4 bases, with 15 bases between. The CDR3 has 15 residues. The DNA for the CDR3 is TGTGCCAGCAGCTTCCGGTCAGGGGCGGGAGAGACCCAGTACTTC. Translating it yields CASSFRSGAGETQYF.

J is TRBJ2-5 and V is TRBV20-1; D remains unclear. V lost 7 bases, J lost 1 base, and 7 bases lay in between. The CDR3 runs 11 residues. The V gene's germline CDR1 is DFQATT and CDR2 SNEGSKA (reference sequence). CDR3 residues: CSGLSQETQYF. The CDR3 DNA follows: TGCAGTGGGCTCTCCCAAGAGACCCAGTACTTC.

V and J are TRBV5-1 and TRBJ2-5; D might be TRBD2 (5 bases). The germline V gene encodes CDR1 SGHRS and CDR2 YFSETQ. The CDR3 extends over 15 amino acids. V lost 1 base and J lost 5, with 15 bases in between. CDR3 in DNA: TGCGCCAGCAGCTTGACACCCTCAAGAGGGGAGACCCAGTACTTC. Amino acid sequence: CASSLTPSRGETQYF.

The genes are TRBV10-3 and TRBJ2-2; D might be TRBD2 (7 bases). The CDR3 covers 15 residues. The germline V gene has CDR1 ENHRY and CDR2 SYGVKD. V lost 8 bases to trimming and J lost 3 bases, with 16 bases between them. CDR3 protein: CAIGKGGAYTGELFF. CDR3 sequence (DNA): TGTGCCATCGGGAAAGGGGGGGCGTACACCGGGGAGCTGTTTTTT.

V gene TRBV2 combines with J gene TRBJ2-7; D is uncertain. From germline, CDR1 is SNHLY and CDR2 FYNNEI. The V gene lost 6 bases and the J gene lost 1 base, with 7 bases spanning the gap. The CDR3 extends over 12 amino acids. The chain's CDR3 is CASSELSYEQYF. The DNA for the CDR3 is TGTGCCAGCAGCGAACTGTCCTACGAGCAGTACTTC. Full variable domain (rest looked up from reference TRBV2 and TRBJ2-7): EPEVTQTPSHQVTQMGQEVILRCVPISNHLYFYWYRQILGQKVEFLVSFYNNEISEKSEIFDDQFSVERPDGSNFTLKIRSTKLEDSAMYFCASSELSYEQYFGPGTRLTVT.

The CDR3 region is CASTTGFGGGSPLTDTQYF. DNA of the CDR3: TGTGCCAGTACCACCGGGTTTGGCGGGGGGTCACCTCTGACAGATACGCAGTATTTT. The V gene is TRBV19, the J gene TRBJ2-3; 8 bases are shared with TRBD2. V gave up 7 bases and J gave up 3 bases; unmatched junction bases: 21. This CDR3 has 19 residues. In germline, CDR1 is LNHDA, CDR2 SQIVND (reference sequence).

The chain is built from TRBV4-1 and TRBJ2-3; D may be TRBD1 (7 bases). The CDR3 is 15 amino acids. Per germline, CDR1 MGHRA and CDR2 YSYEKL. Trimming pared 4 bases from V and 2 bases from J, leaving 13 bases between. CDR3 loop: CASSRGTVFTDTQYF. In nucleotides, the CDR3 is TGCGCCAGCAGCCGCGGGACAGTCTTCACAGATACGCAGTATTTT.

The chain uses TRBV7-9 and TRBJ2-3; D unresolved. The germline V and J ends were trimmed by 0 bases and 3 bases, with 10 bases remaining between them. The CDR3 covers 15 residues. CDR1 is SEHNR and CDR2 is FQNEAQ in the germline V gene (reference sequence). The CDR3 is CASSLARPPTDTQYF. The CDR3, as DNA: TGTGCCAGCAGCTTAGCGAGACCCCCGACAGATACGCAGTATTTT.

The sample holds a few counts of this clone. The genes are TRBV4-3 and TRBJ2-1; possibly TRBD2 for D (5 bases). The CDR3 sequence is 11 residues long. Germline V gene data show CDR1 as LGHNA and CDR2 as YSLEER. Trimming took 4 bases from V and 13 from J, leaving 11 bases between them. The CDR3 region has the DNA TGCGCCAGCAGCCGTGGAGGACCACAGTTCTTC. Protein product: CASSRGGPQFF.

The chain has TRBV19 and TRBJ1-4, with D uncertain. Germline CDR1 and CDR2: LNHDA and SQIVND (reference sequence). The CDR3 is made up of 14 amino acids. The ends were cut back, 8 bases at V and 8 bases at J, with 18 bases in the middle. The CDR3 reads CASRVAGPSEKLFF. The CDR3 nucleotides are TGTGCCAGTCGGGTGGCAGGACCGTCAGAAAAACTGTTTTTT.

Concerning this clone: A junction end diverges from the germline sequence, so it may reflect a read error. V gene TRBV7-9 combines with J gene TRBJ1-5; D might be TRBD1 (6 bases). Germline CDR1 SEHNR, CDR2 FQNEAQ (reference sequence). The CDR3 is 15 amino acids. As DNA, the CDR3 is TGCGCCAGCAGCCCAGGGGTCTGGAGCAATCAGCCCCAGCATTTT. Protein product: CASSPGVWSNQPQHF.

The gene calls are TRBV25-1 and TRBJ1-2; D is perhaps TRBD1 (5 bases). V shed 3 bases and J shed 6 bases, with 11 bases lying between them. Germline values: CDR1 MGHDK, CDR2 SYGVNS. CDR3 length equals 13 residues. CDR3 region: CASSEGGRDGYTF. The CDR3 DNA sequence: TGTGCCAGCAGTGAGGGGGGAAGGGATGGCTACACCTTC.

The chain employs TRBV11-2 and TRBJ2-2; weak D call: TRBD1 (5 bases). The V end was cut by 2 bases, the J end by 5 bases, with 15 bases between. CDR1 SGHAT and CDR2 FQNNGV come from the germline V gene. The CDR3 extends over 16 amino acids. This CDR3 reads CASSLNRAQGTGELFF. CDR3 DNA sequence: TGTGCCAGCAGCTTAAACCGGGCCCAGGGAACCGGGGAGCTGTTTTTT.

CDR3 sequence (DNA): TGTGCCAGCACTCCACAGGGGAGGGATAACTATGGCTACACCTTC. This sequence encodes CASTPQGRDNYGYTF. The chain joins TRBV2 to TRBJ1-2, with 7 bases matching TRBD1. Trimming took 7 bases from V and 1 from J; bases not matched to a gene: 9. Germline assignment: CDR1 SNHLY and CDR2 FYNNEI. The CDR3 is made up of 15 amino acids.

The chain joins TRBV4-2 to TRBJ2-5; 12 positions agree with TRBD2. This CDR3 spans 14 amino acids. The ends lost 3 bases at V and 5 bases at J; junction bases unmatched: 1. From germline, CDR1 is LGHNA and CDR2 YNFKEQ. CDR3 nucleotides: TGTGCCAGCAGCCACGGGACTAGCGGGGAGACCCAGTACTTC. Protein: CASSHGTSGETQYF.

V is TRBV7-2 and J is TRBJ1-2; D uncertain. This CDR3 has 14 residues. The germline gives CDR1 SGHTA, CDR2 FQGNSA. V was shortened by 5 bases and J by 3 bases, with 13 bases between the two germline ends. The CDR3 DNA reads TGTGCCAGCAGCCGGACCGAGGGCGACTATGGCTACACCTTC. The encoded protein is CASSRTEGDYGYTF.

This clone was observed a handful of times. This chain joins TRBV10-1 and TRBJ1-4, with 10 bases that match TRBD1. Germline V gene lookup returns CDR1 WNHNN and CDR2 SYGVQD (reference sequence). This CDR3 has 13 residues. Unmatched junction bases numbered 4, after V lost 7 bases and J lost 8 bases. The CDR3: CASIDRGREKLFF. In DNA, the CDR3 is TGCGCCAGCATAGACAGGGGGCGGGAAAAACTGTTTTTT.

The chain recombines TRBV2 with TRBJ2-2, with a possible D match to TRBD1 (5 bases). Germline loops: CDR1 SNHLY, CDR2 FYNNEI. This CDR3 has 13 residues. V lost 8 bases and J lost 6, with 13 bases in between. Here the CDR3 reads CASGAQAPGELFF. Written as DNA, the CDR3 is TGTGCCAGCGGGGCCCAGGCCCCCGGGGAGCTGTTTTTT.

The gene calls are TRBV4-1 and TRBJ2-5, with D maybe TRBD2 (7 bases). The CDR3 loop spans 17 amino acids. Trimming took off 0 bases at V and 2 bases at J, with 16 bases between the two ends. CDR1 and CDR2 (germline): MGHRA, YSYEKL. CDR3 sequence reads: CASSQDRRGRVQETQYF. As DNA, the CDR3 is TGCGCCAGCAGCCAAGATAGGCGGGGGCGGGTTCAAGAGACCCAGTACTTC.

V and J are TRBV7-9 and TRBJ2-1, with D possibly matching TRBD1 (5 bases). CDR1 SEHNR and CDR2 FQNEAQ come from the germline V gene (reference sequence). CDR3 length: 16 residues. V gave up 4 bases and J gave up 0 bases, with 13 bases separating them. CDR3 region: CASSSPRQSSYNEQFF. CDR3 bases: TGTGCCAGCAGCTCGCCTAGACAGAGCTCCTACAATGAGCAGTTCTTC. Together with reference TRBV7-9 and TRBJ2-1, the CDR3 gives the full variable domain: DTGVSQNPRHKITKRGQNVTFRCDPISEHNRLYWYRQTLGQGPEFLTYFQNEAQLEKSRLLSDRFSAERPKGSFSTLEIQRTEQGDSAMYLCASSSPRQSSYNEQFFGPGTRLTVL.

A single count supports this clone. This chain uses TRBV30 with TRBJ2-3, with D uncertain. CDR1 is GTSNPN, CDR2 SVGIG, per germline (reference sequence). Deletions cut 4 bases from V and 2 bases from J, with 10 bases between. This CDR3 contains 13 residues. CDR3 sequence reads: CAWNGYHTDTQYF. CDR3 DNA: TGTGCCTGGAATGGGTACCACACAGATACGCAGTATTTT.

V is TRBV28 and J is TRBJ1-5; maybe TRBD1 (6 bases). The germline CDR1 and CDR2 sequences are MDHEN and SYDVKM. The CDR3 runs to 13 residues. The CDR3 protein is CASGAEANQPQHF. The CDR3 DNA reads TGTGCGTCGGGGGCGGAAGCTAATCAGCCCCAGCATTTT.

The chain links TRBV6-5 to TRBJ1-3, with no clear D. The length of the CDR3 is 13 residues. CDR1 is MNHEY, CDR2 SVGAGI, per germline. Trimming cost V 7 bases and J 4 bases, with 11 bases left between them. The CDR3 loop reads CASISGNGNTIYF. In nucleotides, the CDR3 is TGTGCCAGCATTTCGGGTAACGGAAACACCATATATTTT.